Detailed here is one T cell receptor beta chain. The data were obtained in a study of T cells expressing NK-cell markers. TCRdb processed the 5' RACE reads again and assigns one entry to each CDR3 protein, with no DNA. This sample's table reports about 460,000 distinct CDR3 sequences. This CDR3 contains 14 residues. Germline V gives CDR1 ENHRY, CDR2 SYGVKD. The TCR originated in a woman aged 45-65 years in good health. The chain uses TRBV10-3 and TRBJ1-2. Material: blood T cells: a sorted CD56 or NKG2C T cell subset, CD4+ or CD8+ T cells, or bulk PBMC T cells (not recorded which). The CDR3 reads CAISESGFGYGYTF.